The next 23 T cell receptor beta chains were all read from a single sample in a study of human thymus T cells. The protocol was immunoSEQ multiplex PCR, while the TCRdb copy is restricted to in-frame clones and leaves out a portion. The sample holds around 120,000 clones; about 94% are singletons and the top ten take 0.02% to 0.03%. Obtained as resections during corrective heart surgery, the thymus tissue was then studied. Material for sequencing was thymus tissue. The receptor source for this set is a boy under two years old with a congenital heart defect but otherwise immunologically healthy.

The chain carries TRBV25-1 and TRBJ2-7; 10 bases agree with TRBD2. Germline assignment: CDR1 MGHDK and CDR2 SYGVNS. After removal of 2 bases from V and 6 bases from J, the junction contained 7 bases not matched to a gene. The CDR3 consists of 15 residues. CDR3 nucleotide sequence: TGTGCCAGCAGTGAAAACGGAACTAGCGGGGTCGAGCAGTACTTC. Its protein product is CASSENGTSGVEQYF.

This CDR3 is CASSGRGNNNEQFF. CDR3 sequence (DNA): TGTGCCAGCAGCGGGCGGGGAAATAACAATGAGCAGTTCTTC. V usage is TRBV9 and J usage is TRBJ2-1; a possible D gene is TRBD2 (6 bases). The CDR3 has 14 amino acids. Deletions cut 3 bases from V and 5 bases from J, with 12 bases between. Germline values: CDR1 SGDLS, CDR2 YYNGEE.

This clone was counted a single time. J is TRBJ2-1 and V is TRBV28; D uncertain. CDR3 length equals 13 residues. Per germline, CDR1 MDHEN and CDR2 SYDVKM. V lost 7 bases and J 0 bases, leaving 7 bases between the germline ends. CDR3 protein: CASMGISYNEQFF. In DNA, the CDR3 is TGTGCCAGCATGGGGATCTCCTACAATGAGCAGTTCTTC.

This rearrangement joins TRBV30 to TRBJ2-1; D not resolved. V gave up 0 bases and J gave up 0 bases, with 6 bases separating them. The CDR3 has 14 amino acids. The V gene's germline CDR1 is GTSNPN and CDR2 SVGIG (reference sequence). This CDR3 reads CAWSVRSSYNEQFF. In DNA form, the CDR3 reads TGTGCCTGGAGTGTCAGGAGCTCCTACAATGAGCAGTTCTTC. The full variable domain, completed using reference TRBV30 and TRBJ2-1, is SQTIHQWPATLVQPVGSPLSLECTVEGTSNPNLYWYRQAAGRGLQLLFYSVGIGQISSEVPQNLSASRPQDRQFILSSKKLLLSDSGFYLCAWSVRSSYNEQFFGPGTRLTVL.

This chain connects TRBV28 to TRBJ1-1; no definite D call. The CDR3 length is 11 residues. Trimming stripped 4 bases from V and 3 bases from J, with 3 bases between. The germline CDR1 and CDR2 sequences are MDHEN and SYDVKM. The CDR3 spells CASSYHTEAFF. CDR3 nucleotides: TGTGCCAGCAGTTACCACACTGAAGCTTTCTTT.

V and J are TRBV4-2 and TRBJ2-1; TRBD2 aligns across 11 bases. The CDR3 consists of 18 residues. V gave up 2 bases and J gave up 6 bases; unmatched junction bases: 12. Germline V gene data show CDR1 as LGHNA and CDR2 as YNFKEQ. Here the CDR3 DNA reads TGTGCCAGCAGCCAACCCGAACAGTCGGGACTAGCGGTCAATGAGCAGTTCTTC. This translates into CASSQPEQSGLAVNEQFF.

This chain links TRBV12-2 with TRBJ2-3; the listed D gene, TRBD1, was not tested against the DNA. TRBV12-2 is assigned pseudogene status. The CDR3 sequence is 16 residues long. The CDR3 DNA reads TGTGCAAGTCGCTTAGGGGGTCAGGGTGGCACAGATACGCAGTATTTT. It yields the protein CASRLGGQGGTDTQYF.

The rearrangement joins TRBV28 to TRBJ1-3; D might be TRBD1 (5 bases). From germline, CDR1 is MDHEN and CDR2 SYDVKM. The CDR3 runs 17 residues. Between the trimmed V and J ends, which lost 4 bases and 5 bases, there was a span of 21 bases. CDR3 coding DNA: TGTGCCAGCAGTTGCCGGGGACCCTCCTTCCCCCGAAACACCATATATTTT. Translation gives CASSCRGPSFPRNTIYF.

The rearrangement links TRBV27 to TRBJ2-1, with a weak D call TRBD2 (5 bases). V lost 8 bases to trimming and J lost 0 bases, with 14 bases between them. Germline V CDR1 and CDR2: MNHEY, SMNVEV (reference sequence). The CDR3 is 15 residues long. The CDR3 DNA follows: TGTGCCAGCGCCAGAGCCCGGGGCTCCTACAATGAGCAGTTCTTC. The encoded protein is CASARARGSYNEQFF.

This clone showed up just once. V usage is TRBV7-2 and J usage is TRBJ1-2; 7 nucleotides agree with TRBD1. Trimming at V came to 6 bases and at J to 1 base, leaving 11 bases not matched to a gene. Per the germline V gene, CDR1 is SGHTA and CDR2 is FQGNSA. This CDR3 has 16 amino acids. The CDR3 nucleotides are TGTGCCAGCAGTTTGATTGGGGACAGCATTAACTATGGCTACACCTTC. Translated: CASSLIGDSINYGYTF. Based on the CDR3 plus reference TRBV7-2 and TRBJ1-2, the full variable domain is GAGVSQSPSNKVTEKGKDVELRCDPISGHTALYWYRQSLGQGLEFLIYFQGNSAPDKSGLPSDRFSAERTGGSVSTLTIQRTQQEDSAVYLCASSLIGDSINYGYTFGSGTRLTVV.

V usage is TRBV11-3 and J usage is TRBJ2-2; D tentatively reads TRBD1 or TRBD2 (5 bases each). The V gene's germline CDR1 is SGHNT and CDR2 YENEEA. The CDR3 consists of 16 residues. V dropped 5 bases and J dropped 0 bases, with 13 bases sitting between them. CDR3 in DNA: TGTGCCAGCAGCGCGGGCAGGGCCTCGAACACCGGGGAGCTGTTTTTT. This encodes CASSAGRASNTGELFF.

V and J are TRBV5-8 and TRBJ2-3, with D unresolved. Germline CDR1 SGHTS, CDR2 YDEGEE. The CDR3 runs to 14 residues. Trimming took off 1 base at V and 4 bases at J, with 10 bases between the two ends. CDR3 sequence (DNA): TGTGCCAGCAGCTTGTTTGGGCCGTCAGATACGCAGTATTTT. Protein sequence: CASSLFGPSDTQYF. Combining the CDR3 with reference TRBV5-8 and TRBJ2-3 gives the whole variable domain EAGVTQSPTHLIKTRGQQATLRCSPISGHTSVYWYQQALGLGLQFLLWYDEGEERNRGNFPPRFSGRQFPNYSSELNVNALELEDSALYLCASSLFGPSDTQYFGPGTRLTVL.

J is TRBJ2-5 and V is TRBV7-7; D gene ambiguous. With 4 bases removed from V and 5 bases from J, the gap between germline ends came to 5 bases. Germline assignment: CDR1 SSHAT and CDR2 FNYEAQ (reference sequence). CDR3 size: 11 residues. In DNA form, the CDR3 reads TGTGCCAGCAGCTCCTCCGAGACCCAGTACTTC. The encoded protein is CASSSSETQYF.

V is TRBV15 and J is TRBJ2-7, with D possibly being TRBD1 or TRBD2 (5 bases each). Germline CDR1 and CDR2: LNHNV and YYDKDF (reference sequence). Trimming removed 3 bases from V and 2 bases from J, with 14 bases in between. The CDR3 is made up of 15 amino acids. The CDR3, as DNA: TGTGCCACCAGCAGTGGTAGGGACGGAACCTACGAGCAGTACTTC. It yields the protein CATSSGRDGTYEQYF.

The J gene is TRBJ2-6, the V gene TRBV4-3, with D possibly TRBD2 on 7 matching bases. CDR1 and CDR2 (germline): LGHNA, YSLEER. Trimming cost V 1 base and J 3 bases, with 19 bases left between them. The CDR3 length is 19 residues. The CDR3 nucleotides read TGCGCCAGCAGCCAAGTAAGGTTGGGGGGGGCGAGTGGGGCCAACGTCCTGACTTTC. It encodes CASSQVRLGGASGANVLTF.

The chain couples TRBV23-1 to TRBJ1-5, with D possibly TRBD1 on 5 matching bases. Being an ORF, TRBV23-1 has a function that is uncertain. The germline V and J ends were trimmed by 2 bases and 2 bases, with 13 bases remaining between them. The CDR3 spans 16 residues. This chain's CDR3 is CASSQTRDQGNQPQHF. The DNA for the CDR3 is TGCGCCAGCAGTCAAACCAGGGATCAGGGCAATCAGCCCCAGCATTTT.

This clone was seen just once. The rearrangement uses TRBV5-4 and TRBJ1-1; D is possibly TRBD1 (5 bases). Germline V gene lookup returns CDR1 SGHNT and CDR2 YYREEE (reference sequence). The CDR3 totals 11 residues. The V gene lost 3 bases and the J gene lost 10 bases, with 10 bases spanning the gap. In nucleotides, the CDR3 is TGTGCCAGCAGCTCAGGGATGCGAGCTTTCTTT. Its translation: CASSSGMRAFF.

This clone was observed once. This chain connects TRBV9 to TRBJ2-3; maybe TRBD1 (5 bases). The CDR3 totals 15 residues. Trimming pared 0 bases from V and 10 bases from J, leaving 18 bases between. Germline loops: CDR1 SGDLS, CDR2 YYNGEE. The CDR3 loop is CASSVEKTRQFAQYF. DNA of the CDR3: TGTGCCAGCAGCGTAGAAAAGACGAGACAGTTCGCGCAGTATTTT.

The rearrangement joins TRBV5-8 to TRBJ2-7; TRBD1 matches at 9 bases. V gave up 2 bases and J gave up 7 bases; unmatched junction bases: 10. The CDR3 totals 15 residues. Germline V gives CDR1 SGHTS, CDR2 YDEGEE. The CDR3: CASSFGDRGGPEQYF. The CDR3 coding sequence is TGTGCCAGCAGCTTTGGCGACAGGGGGGGGCCAGAGCAGTACTTC.

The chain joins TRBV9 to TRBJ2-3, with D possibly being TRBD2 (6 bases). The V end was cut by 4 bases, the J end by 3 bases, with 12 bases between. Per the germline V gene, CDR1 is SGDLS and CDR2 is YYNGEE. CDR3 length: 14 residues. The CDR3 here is CASSPEEGTDTQYF. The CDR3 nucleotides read TGTGCCAGCAGCCCAGAGGAGGGAACAGATACGCAGTATTTT.

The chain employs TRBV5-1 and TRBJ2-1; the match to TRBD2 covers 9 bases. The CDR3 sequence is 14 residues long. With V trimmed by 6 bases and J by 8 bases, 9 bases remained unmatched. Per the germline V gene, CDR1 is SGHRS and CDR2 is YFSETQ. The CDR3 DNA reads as TGCGCCAGCAACCTGGTAGCGGGGGAGGATGAGCAGTTCTTC. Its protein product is CASNLVAGEDEQFF.

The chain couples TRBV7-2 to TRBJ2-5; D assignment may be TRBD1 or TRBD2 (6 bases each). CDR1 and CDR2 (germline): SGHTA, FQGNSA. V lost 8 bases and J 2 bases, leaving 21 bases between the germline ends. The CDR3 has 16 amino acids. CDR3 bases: TGTGCCAGCCGCTCTTTTGGGGGGCGGGGTCAAGAGACCCAGTACTTC. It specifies CASRSFGGRGQETQYF.

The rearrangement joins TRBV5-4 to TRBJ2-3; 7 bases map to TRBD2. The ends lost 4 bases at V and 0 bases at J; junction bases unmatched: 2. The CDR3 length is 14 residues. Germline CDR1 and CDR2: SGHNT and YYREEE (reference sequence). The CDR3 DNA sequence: TGTGCCAGCAGCGGGGGGGGGAGCACAGATACGCAGTATTTT. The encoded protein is CASSGGGSTDTQYF.